A selection of T cell receptor beta chains follows, all from one sample in a study of shared clonotypes between healthy human individuals. Clones were read by immunoSEQ multiplex PCR, and TCRdb kept only the in-frame ones, dropping some. The data show about 1.5 million clones, around 98% seen once. The sequenced sample was naive CD4+ T cells sorted from blood. Receptors were obtained from a man aged 25-45 years in good health. Each CDR3 is given with its conserved first and last residue.

v_gene,j_gene,CDR3aa
TRBV18,TRBJ1-2,CASSLETGRYTF
TRBV30,TRBJ1-1,CAWSVRQGGTEAFF
TRBV10-3,TRBJ1-2,CAISEKMREVNYGYTF
TRBV27,TRBJ2-7,CASSFTPLRQGLKATSNEQYF
TRBV5-1,TRBJ1-4,CASSETGANEKLFF
TRBV7-9,TRBJ2-2,CASSRTTGDTGELFF
TRBV28,TRBJ2-1,CASVRGQGNPYNEQFF
TRBV11-3,TRBJ2-1,CATGHVLGNEQFF
TRBV9,TRBJ2-5,CASGTGIGETQYF
TRBV5-6,TRBJ2-1,CASSSGLKQFF
TRBV18,TRBJ2-1,CASSPRLTSGSYNEQFF
TRBV5-1,TRBJ2-3,CASRPTDTDTQYF
TRBV5-1,TRBJ1-1,CASSPGTANTEAFF
TRBV6-1,TRBJ2-1,CASSGTTGGSYNEQFF
TRBV28,TRBJ1-2,CASGEGIRGYTF
TRBV10-3,TRBJ2-7,CAITGTTEQYF
TRBV5-1,TRBJ2-7,CASSLGAIAGDVYEQYF
TRBV29-1,TRBJ2-5,CSSRGSSTETQYF
TRBV7-9,TRBJ2-1,CASSEYKGGYNEQFF
TRBV29-1,TRBJ2-1,CSVEVRRTGVEYNEQFF
TRBV27,TRBJ2-1,CALWGRGNNEQFF
TRBV6-1,TRBJ2-3,CASIGGFPFTDTQYF
TRBV4-2,TRBJ2-2,CASMGPSGRNTGELFF
TRBV6-6,TRBJ2-1,CASSPGDNEQFF
TRBV7-2,TRBJ1-5,CASSLSGGWLRQPQHF
TRBV4-1,TRBJ2-7,CASSQDWSTGRPYEQYF
TRBV2,TRBJ2-5,CATQWGRTQETQYF
TRBV18,TRBJ2-1,CASSPLSGSSYNEQFF
TRBV11-2,TRBJ2-1,CASSSLILGRGNEQFF
TRBV7-8,TRBJ2-7,CASSGDRRSYEQYF
TRBV18,TRBJ2-1,CASSPREEQFF
TRBV18,TRBJ1-2,CASSPPGQLIGYTF
TRBV19,TRBJ1-5,CASSRGANQPQHF
TRBV5-4,TRBJ2-1,CASSLGATLNEQFF
TRBV7-9,TRBJ1-2,CASSYRDSLFGYGYTF
TRBV29-1,TRBJ2-5,CSVVRGGETQYF
TRBV28,TRBJ1-1,CASTPTRGTEAFF
TRBV25-1,TRBJ2-5,CASSEYGGGLATQYF
TRBV9,TRBJ1-1,CASSVGPDTEAFF
TRBV29-1,TRBJ2-7,CSVDSAGTGEQYF
TRBV6-5,TRBJ2-7,CASSFLAAHEQYF
TRBV30,TRBJ2-7,CACPKQGGFSYEQYF
TRBV19,TRBJ1-5,CATQIPRANQPQHF
TRBV5-5,TRBJ1-2,CASSLYQGLGGYTF
TRBV6-1,TRBJ2-7,CASMSKFLTYEQYF
TRBV19,TRBJ2-7,CASSKGLAGSWYEQYF
TRBV27,TRBJ2-1,CASSLGDPNNEQFF
TRBV23-1,TRBJ2-4,CASRGPPDENIQYF
TRBV11-2,TRBJ2-1,CASSLVSGYRLSYNEQFF
TRBV2,TRBJ2-1,CASIREILSYNEQFF
TRBV7-9,TRBJ2-4,CASLPNLSGRGRVKNIQYF